The rows below give T cell receptor beta chains drawn from one sample of a study of blood T cell repertoires in COVID-19. Produced via immunoSEQ multiplex PCR; TCRdb's table is partial and in-frame only. The data show 150,000 to 200,000 clones, 86% seen once. What was sequenced was peripheral blood. These receptors originate from a man between 60 and 70 years old with acute or convalescent COVID-19. Each CDR3 is given with its conserved first and last residue. The D gene is left open where the match is weak. A row's size may be missing; if present it is once, few, many or a size class.

CDR3 protein: CASSPLGGQETQYF
CDR3 DNA: TGTGCCAGTAGTCCACTGGGGGGCCAAGAGACCCAGTACTTC
V gene: TRBV19
D gene: -
CDR3 length: 14
clone size: once
J gene: TRBJ2-5

CDR3 protein: CASSGTSGSYSSRELFF
CDR3 DNA: TGTGCCAGCAGTGGGACTAGCGGGAGCTATAGCAGCCGGGAGCTGTTTTTT
V gene: TRBV2
D gene: TRBD2
CDR3 length: 17
clone size: -
J gene: TRBJ2-2

CDR3 protein: CATSPGTGGGNQPQHF
CDR3 DNA: TGTGCCACCAGTCCCGGGACAGGGGGTGGCAATCAGCCCCAGCATTTT
V gene: TRBV24-1
D gene: TRBD1
CDR3 length: 16
clone size: -
J gene: TRBJ1-5

CDR3 protein: CASSFSRSQETQYF
CDR3 DNA: TGTGCCAGCAGTTTCTCGCGGAGCCAAGAGACCCAGTACTTC
V gene: TRBV6-6
D gene: -
CDR3 length: 14
clone size: -
J gene: TRBJ2-5

CDR3 protein: CASSTIQGGGTEAFF
CDR3 DNA: TGTGCCAGTAGTACCATCCAGGGAGGAGGCACTGAAGCTTTCTTT
V gene: TRBV19
D gene: -
CDR3 length: 15
clone size: -
J gene: TRBJ1-1

CDR3 protein: CATSDWRAEAFF
CDR3 DNA: TGTGCCACCAGTGATTGGAGGGCTGAAGCTTTCTTT
V gene: TRBV24-1
D gene: -
CDR3 length: 12
clone size: -
J gene: TRBJ1-1

CDR3 protein: CASSYQGHMNTGELFF
CDR3 DNA: TGTGCCAGCAGTTACCAGGGACACATGAACACCGGGGAGCTGTTTTTT
V gene: TRBV28
D gene: -
CDR3 length: 16
clone size: -
J gene: TRBJ2-2

CDR3 protein: CASSLSLPGGRGTDTQYF
CDR3 DNA: TGTGCCAGCAGTTTATCGCTCCCCGGGGGGCGAGGCACAGATACGCAGTATTTT
V gene: TRBV27
D gene: -
CDR3 length: 18
clone size: -
J gene: TRBJ2-3

CDR3 protein: CASSGQGSDTQYF
CDR3 DNA: TGCGCCAGTTCGGGACAGGGTTCAGATACGCAGTATTTT
V gene: TRBV5-1
D gene: TRBD1
CDR3 length: 13
clone size: -
J gene: TRBJ2-3

CDR3 protein: CASSEGGGNYGYTF
CDR3 DNA: TGTGCCAGCAGTGAAGGTGGGGGGAACTATGGCTACACCTTC
V gene: TRBV2
D gene: -
CDR3 length: 14
clone size: -
J gene: TRBJ1-2

CDR3 protein: CASSIRGREETQYF
CDR3 DNA: TGTGCCAGTAGTATAAGGGGGCGAGAAGAGACCCAGTACTTC
V gene: TRBV19
D gene: TRBD1
CDR3 length: 14
clone size: -
J gene: TRBJ2-5

CDR3 protein: CASRGGGFTGNTIYF
CDR3 DNA: TGTGCCAGCAGAGGGGGGGGTTTTACTGGAAACACCATATATTTT
V gene: TRBV28
D gene: -
CDR3 length: 15
clone size: -
J gene: TRBJ1-3

CDR3 protein: CASSHPRGRFDEQYF
CDR3 DNA: TGCGCCAGCAGCCACCCCAGGGGGAGATTCGACGAGCAGTACTTC
V gene: TRBV4-1
D gene: TRBD1
CDR3 length: 15
clone size: -
J gene: TRBJ2-7

CDR3 protein: CASSQDLPRDNYGYTF
CDR3 DNA: TGTGCCAGCAGCCAAGATCTCCCCAGGGATAACTATGGCTACACCTTC
V gene: TRBV4-2
D gene: -
CDR3 length: 16
clone size: -
J gene: TRBJ1-2

CDR3 protein: CASRPGAGSPNQPQHF
CDR3 DNA: TGTGCCAGCAGGCCCGGGGCCGGGAGTCCCAATCAGCCCCAGCATTTT
V gene: TRBV28
D gene: -
CDR3 length: 16
clone size: -
J gene: TRBJ1-5

CDR3 protein: CASSPPGGRSSGNTIYF
CDR3 DNA: TGTGCCAGCTCACCACCGGGGGGGAGAAGTTCTGGAAACACCATATATTTT
V gene: TRBV18
D gene: -
CDR3 length: 17
clone size: -
J gene: TRBJ1-3

CDR3 protein: CASSDRAGAAFF
CDR3 DNA: TGTGCCAGCAGTGACCGGGCGGGGGCAGCTTTCTTT
V gene: TRBV6-1
D gene: -
CDR3 length: 12
clone size: -
J gene: TRBJ1-1

CDR3 protein: CASSPRNTGELFF
CDR3 DNA: TGTGCCAGCAGCCCTCGTAACACCGGGGAGCTGTTTTTT
V gene: TRBV11-3
D gene: -
CDR3 length: 13
clone size: -
J gene: TRBJ2-2

CDR3 protein: CASSLGRATSGSAGELFF
CDR3 DNA: TGTGCCAGCAGCTTGGGGCGGGCCACTAGCGGGAGTGCTGGGGAGCTGTTTTTT
V gene: TRBV7-3
D gene: TRBD2
CDR3 length: 18
clone size: few
J gene: TRBJ2-2

CDR3 protein: CASSLAGIATGGEQFF
CDR3 DNA: TGTGCCAGCAGCTTAGCGGGTATTGCCACAGGGGGCGAGCAGTTCTTC
V gene: TRBV7-8
D gene: TRBD1
CDR3 length: 16
clone size: -
J gene: TRBJ2-1

CDR3 protein: CASSPQGTSGYTF
CDR3 DNA: TGCGCCAGCAGCCCACAGGGTACCTCTGGCTACACCTTC
V gene: TRBV5-1
D gene: -
CDR3 length: 13
clone size: -
J gene: TRBJ1-2

CDR3 protein: CASSRSGTGGSGELFF
CDR3 DNA: TGTGCCAGCAGTCGTTCCGGGACAGGGGGTTCCGGGGAGCTGTTTTTT
V gene: TRBV27
D gene: TRBD1
CDR3 length: 16
clone size: -
J gene: TRBJ2-2

CDR3 protein: CASSVDSRNTEAFF
CDR3 DNA: TGTGCCAGCAGCGTAGACTCCCGGAACACTGAAGCTTTCTTT
V gene: TRBV9
D gene: -
CDR3 length: 14
clone size: -
J gene: TRBJ1-1

CDR3 protein: CASSSRAGGKNNEQFF
CDR3 DNA: TGCGCCAGCAGCTCACGAGCGGGAGGGAAGAACAATGAGCAGTTCTTC
V gene: TRBV5-1
D gene: TRBD2
CDR3 length: 16
clone size: -
J gene: TRBJ2-1

CDR3 protein: CAWSLPSTGDTTEAFF
CDR3 DNA: TGTGCCTGGAGTTTGCCTTCGACAGGGGATACCACTGAAGCTTTCTTT
V gene: TRBV30
D gene: TRBD1
CDR3 length: 16
clone size: -
J gene: TRBJ1-1

CDR3 protein: CASSAGGSGSYNEQFF
CDR3 DNA: TGTGCCAGCAGCGCGGGGGGTAGCGGCTCCTACAATGAGCAGTTCTTC
V gene: TRBV7-3
D gene: TRBD2
CDR3 length: 16
clone size: -
J gene: TRBJ2-1

CDR3 protein: CASSLQGSDGYTF
CDR3 DNA: TGTGCCAGCAGCTTGCAGGGATCGGATGGCTACACCTTC
V gene: TRBV7-9
D gene: -
CDR3 length: 13
clone size: -
J gene: TRBJ1-2

CDR3 protein: CASSVGSGGLYGYTF
CDR3 DNA: TGTGCCAGCAGCGTAGGATCTGGGGGCCTCTATGGCTACACCTTC
V gene: TRBV9
D gene: -
CDR3 length: 15
clone size: -
J gene: TRBJ1-2